Listed below are T cell receptor beta chains from one sample, sequenced in a study of OX40 agonist ivuxolimab in advanced cancers. Data came from immunoSEQ multiplex PCR; TCRdb stores just in-frame clones and leaves some out. This table holds 120,000 or so clones, around 90% found once. The starting material was CD4+ or CD8+ T cells sorted from blood, obtained in a trial of the OX40 agonist ivuxolimab. All receptors come from an adult with an advanced solid tumor such as melanoma, head and neck, liver or kidney cancer. Each CDR3 is given with its conserved first and last residue. D genes are given only for firm matches. Some rows mark clone size as missing; the rest say once, few, many or name a class of expanded clone.

- | TRBD1 | TRBJ2-7 | TRBV7-7 | CASSSSTGSGEQYF | TGTGCTAGCAGCTCGTCGACAGGGTCTGGGGAGCAGTACTTC
- | TRBD1 | TRBJ2-4 | TRBV7-3 | CASSFKQGDIQYF | TGTGCCAGCAGCTTCAAACAGGGGGACATTCAGTACTTC
once | TRBD1 | TRBJ2-7 | TRBV30 | CAWSLRGTGAYEQYF | TGTGCCTGGAGCCTCAGGGGGACAGGGGCCTACGAGCAGTACTTC
- | TRBD2 | TRBJ2-3 | TRBV7-2 | CASSGLAVSTDTQYF | TGTGCCAGCAGCGGACTAGCGGTTTCCACAGATACGCAGTATTTT
- | - | TRBJ1-3 | TRBV11-2 | CASSLDAANTIYF | TGTGCCAGCAGCCTCGACGCGGCTAACACCATATATTTT
- | - | TRBJ1-5 | TRBV9 | CASSVDSVSQPQHF | TGTGCCAGCAGCGTTGACTCTGTATCTCAGCCCCAGCATTTT
- | TRBD1 | TRBJ1-1 | TRBV18 | CASSPSPTGAGNTEAFF | TGTGCCAGCTCACCAAGCCCTACAGGGGCAGGGAACACTGAAGCTTTCTTT
- | TRBD1 | TRBJ2-7 | TRBV28 | CASIKNTGQLYEQYF | TGTGCCAGCATTAAAAATACGGGACAGCTTTACGAGCAGTACTTC
- | TRBD1 | TRBJ2-7 | TRBV5-4 | CASSHQDRGDEQYF | TGTGCCAGCAGCCACCAGGACAGGGGCGACGAGCAGTACTTC
- | - | TRBJ2-7 | TRBV2 | CASSQSVSSYEQYF | TGTGCCAGCAGCCAGAGTGTGAGCTCCTACGAGCAGTACTTC
- | - | TRBJ2-6 | TRBV18 | CASSPRVSGANVLTF | TGTGCCAGCTCACCAAGGGTCTCAGGGGCCAACGTCCTGACTTTC
- | TRBD1 | TRBJ1-5 | TRBV19 | CASSPQGARQPQHF | TGTGCCAGTAGTCCTCAGGGGGCAAGACAGCCCCAGCATTTT
- | - | TRBJ2-5 | TRBV7-9 | CASSLRPKAPAGETQYF | TGTGCCAGCAGCCTTCGGCCGAAGGCTCCCGCAGGAGAGACCCAGTACTTC
- | TRBD1 | TRBJ2-7 | TRBV10-3 | CAISEGQAYEQYF | TGTGCCATCAGTGAGGGACAGGCCTACGAGCAGTACTTC
- | - | TRBJ2-7 | TRBV7-9 | CASSLYNAFDEQYF | TGTGCCAGCAGCCTTTACAATGCTTTTGACGAGCAGTACTTC
few | TRBD2 | TRBJ2-5 | TRBV9 | CASSVVAGGPETQYF | TGTGCCAGCAGCGTAGTGGCGGGAGGGCCGGAGACCCAGTACTTC
- | - | TRBJ1-5 | TRBV28 | CASSAGGGFNQPQHF | TGTGCCAGCAGCGCGGGTGGGGGGTTCAATCAGCCCCAGCATTTT
- | - | TRBJ2-5 | TRBV9 | CASSVASVRETQYF | TGTGCCAGCAGCGTAGCCTCCGTCAGAGAGACCCAGTACTTC
- | TRBD1 | TRBJ2-7 | TRBV18 | CASSPGQDYEQYF | TGTGCCAGCTCACCGGGACAGGACTACGAGCAGTACTTC
- | TRBD1 | TRBJ1-6 | TRBV2 | CASSRGQADNSPLHF | TGTGCCAGCAGTCGGGGACAGGCAGATAATTCACCCCTCCACTTT
- | - | TRBJ2-5 | TRBV29-1 | CSVSSAGGFQETQYF | TGCAGCGTGTCGTCCGCTGGGGGGTTCCAAGAGACCCAGTACTTC
- | - | TRBJ2-7 | TRBV27 | CASSGGPLLQEQYF | TGTGCCAGCAGCGGAGGACCCCTTTTACAGGAGCAGTACTTC
- | - | TRBJ2-3 | TRBV19 | CASSITSEAKDTQYF | TGTGCCAGTAGTATAACATCGGAAGCAAAAGATACGCAGTATTTT
- | - | TRBJ1-1 | TRBV11-2 | CASSLHAREAFF | TGTGCCAGCAGCTTACATGCCAGGGAAGCTTTCTTT
- | TRBD1 | TRBJ1-5 | TRBV5-6 | CASSLNRGQPQHF | TGTGCCAGCAGCTTAAACAGGGGTCAGCCCCAGCATTTT
once | - | TRBJ2-7 | TRBV19 | CASSLSGDEQYF | TGTGCCAGTAGTTTAAGTGGGGACGAGCAGTACTTC